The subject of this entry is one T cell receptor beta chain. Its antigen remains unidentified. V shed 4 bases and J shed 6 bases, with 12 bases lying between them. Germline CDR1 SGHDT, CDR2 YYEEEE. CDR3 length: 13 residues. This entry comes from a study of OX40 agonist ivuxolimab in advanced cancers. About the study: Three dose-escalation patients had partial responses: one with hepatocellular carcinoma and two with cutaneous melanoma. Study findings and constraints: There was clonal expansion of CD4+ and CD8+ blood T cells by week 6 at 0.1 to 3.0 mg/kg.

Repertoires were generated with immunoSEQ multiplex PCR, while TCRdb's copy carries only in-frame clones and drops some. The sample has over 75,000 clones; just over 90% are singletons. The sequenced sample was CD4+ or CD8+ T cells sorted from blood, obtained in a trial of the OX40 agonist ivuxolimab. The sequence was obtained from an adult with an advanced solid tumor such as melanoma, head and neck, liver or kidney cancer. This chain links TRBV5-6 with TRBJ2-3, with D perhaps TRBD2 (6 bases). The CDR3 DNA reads TGTGCCAGCAGCCAAGGACGGGAGGATACGCAGTATTTT. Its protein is CASSQGREDTQYF.